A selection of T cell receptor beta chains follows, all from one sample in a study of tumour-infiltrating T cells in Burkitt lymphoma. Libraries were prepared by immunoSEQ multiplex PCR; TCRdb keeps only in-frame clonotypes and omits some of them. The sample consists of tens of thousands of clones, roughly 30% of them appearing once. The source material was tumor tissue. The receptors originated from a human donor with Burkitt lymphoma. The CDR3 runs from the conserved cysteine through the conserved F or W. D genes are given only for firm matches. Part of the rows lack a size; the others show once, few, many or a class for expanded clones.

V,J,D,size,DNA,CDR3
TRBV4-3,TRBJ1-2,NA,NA,TGCGCCAGCAGCCAAGATATGTCGCGGTATGGCTACACCTTC,CASSQDMSRYGYTF
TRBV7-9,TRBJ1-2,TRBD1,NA,TGTGCCAGCAGCCCGAAAGACAGGGTCGGCTACACCTTC,CASSPKDRVGYTF
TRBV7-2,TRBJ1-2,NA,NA,TGTGCCAGCAGCCGAGACCAGGGGAACTATGGCTACACCTTC,CASSRDQGNYGYTF
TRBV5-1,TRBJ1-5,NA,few,TGCGCCAGCAGCTTGGGTGGTCCCCAGCCCCAGCATTTT,CASSLGGPQPQHF
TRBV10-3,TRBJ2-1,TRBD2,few,TGTGCCTCTCTTAAGACTAGCCAAGGGAATGAGCAGTTCTTC,CASLKTSQGNEQFF
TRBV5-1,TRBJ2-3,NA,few,TGCGCCAGCAGCTTGGCACTGGGCGCAGATACGCAGTATTTT,CASSLALGADTQYF
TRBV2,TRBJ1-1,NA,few,TGTGCCAGCAGTGAGGGGAAAGCTTTCTTT,CASSEGKAFF
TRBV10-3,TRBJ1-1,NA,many,TGTGCCATCAGCACCCCGGCCGACACTGAAGCTTTCTTT,CAISTPADTEAFF
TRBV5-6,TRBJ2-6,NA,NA,TGTGCCAGCAGCTTTTCGGGGTCCCAGGGTGGGGCCAACGTCCTGACTTTC,CASSFSGSQGGANVLTF
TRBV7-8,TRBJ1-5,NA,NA,TGTGCCAGCAGCTTTCTAGATTCAAATCAGCCCCAGCATTTT,CASSFLDSNQPQHF
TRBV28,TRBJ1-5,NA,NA,TGTGCCAGCAGTTTCCTGGTATCGGGTAATCAGCCCCAGCATTTT,CASSFLVSGNQPQHF
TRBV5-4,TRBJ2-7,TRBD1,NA,TGTGCCAGCAGCTTGGACGGGACAGGGACCGAGCAGTACTTC,CASSLDGTGTEQYF
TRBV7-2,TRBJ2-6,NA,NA,TGTGCCAGCAGCCAGATCCGGTCCTCTGGGGCCAACGTCCTGACTTTC,CASSQIRSSGANVLTF
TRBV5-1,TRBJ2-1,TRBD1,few,TGCGCCAGCAGCTTGACGGGACAGGGGGCCGATGAGCAGTTCTTC,CASSLTGQGADEQFF
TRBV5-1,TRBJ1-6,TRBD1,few,TGCGCCAGCAGCTTGAAGGGACAGGGTAGTTCACCCCTCCACTTT,CASSLKGQGSSPLHF
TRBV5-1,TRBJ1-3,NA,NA,TGCGCCAGCAGCTTGGCTACTGGGCAACCGAGCTCTGGAAACACCATATATTTT,CASSLATGQPSSGNTIYF
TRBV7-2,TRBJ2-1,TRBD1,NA,TGTGCCAGCAGCTTACGGACAGGGACGGGCAACAATGAGCAGTTCTTC,CASSLRTGTGNNEQFF
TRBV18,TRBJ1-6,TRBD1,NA,TGTGCCAGCTCACCACCGGGACAGCGGTATAATTCACCCCTCCACTTT,CASSPPGQRYNSPLHF
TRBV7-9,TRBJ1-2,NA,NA,TGTGCCAGCAGCCCTCCGGGACTCTCGGGCTATGGCTACACCTTC,CASSPPGLSGYGYTF
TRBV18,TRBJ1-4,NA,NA,TGTGCCAGCTCACCACCGGCCCAGGAAAAACTGTTTTTT,CASSPPAQEKLFF
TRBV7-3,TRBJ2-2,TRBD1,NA,TGTGCTAGCAGCTTAACCGCAGGGGGTTATGGCGGGGAGCTGTTTTTT,CASSLTAGGYGGELFF
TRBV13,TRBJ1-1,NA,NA,TGTGCCAGCAGCTTAGGAGGGACGCGGAACACTGAAGCTTTCTTT,CASSLGGTRNTEAFF
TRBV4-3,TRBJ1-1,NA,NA,TGCGCCAGCAGCCAGTACCAGGATTTGACTGAAGCTTTCTTT,CASSQYQDLTEAFF
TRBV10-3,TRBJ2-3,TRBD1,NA,TGTGCCAGCGACAGGGGGTTTACAGATACGCAGTATTTT,CASDRGFTDTQYF
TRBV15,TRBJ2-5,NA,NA,TGTGCCACCAGCAGAGATAGGGGGGGGGAGACCCAGTACTTC,CATSRDRGGETQYF
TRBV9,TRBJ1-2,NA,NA,TGTGCCAGCAGCGTAGACGGGGAGGGTGGCTACACCTTC,CASSVDGEGGYTF
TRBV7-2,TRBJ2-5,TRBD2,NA,TGTGCCAGCAGCGAGAACCAGCCGGGACTAGGGGGGGAGACCCAGTACTTC,CASSENQPGLGGETQYF
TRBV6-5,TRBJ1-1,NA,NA,TGTGCCAGCAGTTACCTCAATGTTAGGGACACTGAAGCTTTCTTT,CASSYLNVRDTEAFF
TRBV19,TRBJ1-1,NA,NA,TGTGCCAGTACCATCGGTTCGAACACTGAAGCTTTCTTT,CASTIGSNTEAFF
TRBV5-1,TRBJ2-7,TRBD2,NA,TGCGCCAGCAGTGGACTAGCCTCCTACGAGCAGTACTTC,CASSGLASYEQYF
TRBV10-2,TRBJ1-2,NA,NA,TGCGCCAGCAGGGAATACTATGGCTACACCTTC,CASREYYGYTF
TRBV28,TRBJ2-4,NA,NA,TGTGCCAGCAGATCCAGTGGACAGAGAATAGCCAAAAACATTCAGTACTTC,CASRSSGQRIAKNIQYF
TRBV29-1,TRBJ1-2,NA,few,TGCAGCGTTGAAGACACACGGGGGGGGTTTGGCTACACCTTC,CSVEDTRGGFGYTF
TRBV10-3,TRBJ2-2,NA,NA,TGTGCCATCAGTGATATGGGACGAACTAACACCGGGGAGCTGTTTTTT,CAISDMGRTNTGELFF
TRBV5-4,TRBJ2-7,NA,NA,TGTGCCAGCAGTCACAGAACCAGGAGGGACGAGCAGTACTTC,CASSHRTRRDEQYF
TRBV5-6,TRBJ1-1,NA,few,TGTGCCAGCAGCTTCAACCAAGCTTTCTTT,CASSFNQAFF
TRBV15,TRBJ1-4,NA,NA,TGTGCCACCAGCAGAGAAGTGGGATTGGGGGAAAAACTGTTTTTT,CATSREVGLGEKLFF
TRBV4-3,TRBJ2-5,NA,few,TGCGCCAGCAGCCCATTCGCCTCGACTCAAGAGACCCAGTACTTC,CASSPFASTQETQYF